These 27 T cell receptor beta chains were sequenced from one sample in a study of blood T cell repertoires in COVID-19. Assay used: immunoSEQ multiplex PCR; TCRdb lists only in-frame clones, some missing. The sample carries 55,000 to 65,000 clones, around nine tenths recorded once. Input material: peripheral blood. Every receptor here comes from a woman older than 75 with active COVID-19.

The chain has TRBV5-1 and TRBJ2-5, with TRBD1 matching over 8 bases. Germline V gene data show CDR1 as SGHRS and CDR2 as YFSETQ. The CDR3 has 14 amino acids. The V and J ends lost 4 bases and 5 bases, in that order; junction bases with no gene match: 7. The CDR3, as DNA: TGCGCCAGCAGCATAAGGACAGGGTGGGAGACCCAGTACTTC. Protein product: CASSIRTGWETQYF.

This clone has just one count. The V call is TRBV5-1, the J call TRBJ2-7; 7 bases align to TRBD1. The CDR3 loop spans 15 amino acids. The trim removed 3 bases at V and 5 bases at J, leaving 11 bases unmatched. Germline V gene lookup returns CDR1 SGHRS and CDR2 YFSETQ. CDR3 nucleotide sequence: TGCGCCAGCAGCTCCGGGACAGCGCGGGTTGACGAGCAGTACTTC. Protein sequence: CASSSGTARVDEQYF. Full variable domain (missing parts from reference TRBV5-1 and TRBJ2-7): KAGVTQTPRYLIKTRGQQVTLSCSPISGHRSVSWYQQTPGQGLQFLFEYFSETQRNKGNFPGRFSGRQFSNSRSEMNVSTLELGDSALYLCASSSGTARVDEQYFGPGTRLTVT.

This sequence joins TRBV7-2 and TRBJ2-1, with TRBD2 matching over 9 bases. This CDR3 is 14 amino acids long. Germline V lookup: CDR1 SGHTA, CDR2 FQGNSA. After removal of 7 bases from V and 7 bases from J, the junction contained 8 bases not matched to a gene. This CDR3 is CASTRRGGDNEQFF. DNA for the CDR3: TGTGCCAGCACCCGACGCGGGGGGGATAATGAGCAGTTCTTC. Complete variable domain (other parts from reference TRBV7-2 and TRBJ2-1): GAGVSQSPSNKVTEKGKDVELRCDPISGHTALYWYRQSLGQGLEFLIYFQGNSAPDKSGLPSDRFSAERTGGSVSTLTIQRTQQEDSAVYLCASTRRGGDNEQFFGPGTRLTVL.

The gene calls are TRBV5-1 and TRBJ2-3; TRBD1 matches at 7 bases. The length of the CDR3 is 16 residues. In germline, CDR1 is SGHRS, CDR2 YFSETQ. V gave up 4 bases and J gave up 2 bases; unmatched junction bases: 10. The CDR3 protein is CASSSGQVGATDTQYF. CDR3 nucleotide sequence: TGCGCCAGCAGCAGCGGACAGGTTGGAGCCACAGATACGCAGTATTTT.

This chain connects TRBV9 to TRBJ2-5; TRBD2 agrees at 7 bases. The germline V gene encodes CDR1 SGDLS and CDR2 YYNGEE. The trim removed 0 bases at V and 0 bases at J, leaving 2 bases unmatched. The length of the CDR3 is 15 residues. The CDR3 sequence: CASSVAGLYQETQYF. The CDR3 region has the DNA TGTGCCAGCAGCGTAGCGGGACTATACCAAGAGACCCAGTACTTC.

The rearrangement joins TRBV15 to TRBJ2-3; a weak D match, TRBD1 (6 bases). V was pared by 1 base and J by 3 bases, with 17 bases between. The germline V gene encodes CDR1 LNHNV and CDR2 YYDKDF (reference sequence). This CDR3 spans 17 amino acids. The CDR3 protein is CATSRGGPGQGTDTQYF. The CDR3 DNA reads as TGTGCCACCAGCAGAGGTGGGCCGGGGCAGGGGACAGATACGCAGTATTTT.

Here the CDR3 DNA reads TGTGCCAGCAGCCCGCCCCGGGACAGGGCTGCCTACGAGCAGTACTTC. Residues: CASSPPRDRAAYEQYF. The genes are TRBV7-9 and TRBJ2-7, with 9 nucleotides matching TRBD1. There are 16 residues in the CDR3. J was trimmed by 2 bases and V by 5 bases; bases with no gene match: 10. Germline V gene sequence: CDR1 SEHNR, CDR2 FQNEAQ (reference sequence).

The chain carries TRBV7-8 and TRBJ1-5, with D possibly TRBD1 on 5 matching bases. The V end lost 0 bases, the J end lost 4 bases, and 10 bases lay between the germline ends. The germline V gene encodes CDR1 SGHVS and CDR2 FQNEAQ. CDR3 size: 15 residues. The CDR3 DNA follows: TGTGCCAGCAGCTTAGCTGGGACTCCAAATCAGCCCCAGCATTTT. This codes for CASSLAGTPNQPQHF.

V usage is TRBV29-1 and J usage is TRBJ2-7; D is perhaps TRBD1 (7 bases). This CDR3 spans 12 amino acids. Germline CDR1 and CDR2: SQVTM and ANQGSEA. The CDR3 nucleotides read TGCAGTACCCGCGAGGGGGCGGGGGAGCAGTACTTC. It translates to CSTREGAGEQYF.

The chain employs TRBV7-9 and TRBJ2-1; D not resolved. The CDR3 is 14 residues long. In germline, CDR1 is SEHNR, CDR2 FQNEAQ (reference sequence). The germline V and J ends were trimmed by 4 bases and 4 bases, with 11 bases remaining between them. Written as DNA, the CDR3 is TGTGCCAGCAGCTCACTTAGTCGTTACAATGAGCAGTTCTTC. This codes for CASSSLSRYNEQFF.

This sequence joins TRBV7-2 and TRBJ2-3, with TRBD2 matching 9 bases. Germline V gives CDR1 SGHTA, CDR2 FQGNSA. The J segment lost 3 bases and the V segment lost 5 bases, leaving 15 bases of the junction unmatched. This CDR3 region has 18 residues. In DNA form, the CDR3 reads TGTGCCAGCAGCCCCCAGGCTAGCGGGGCGACTTTGACAGATACGCAGTATTTT. Its protein product is CASSPQASGATLTDTQYF. Full variable domain (rest looked up from reference TRBV7-2 and TRBJ2-3): GAGVSQSPSNKVTEKGKDVELRCDPISGHTALYWYRQSLGQGLEFLIYFQGNSAPDKSGLPSDRFSAERTGGSVSTLTIQRTQQEDSAVYLCASSPQASGATLTDTQYFGPGTRLTVL.

V and J are TRBV19 and TRBJ1-2, with TRBD1 identical over 7 bases. V lost 6 bases and J lost 4; bases outside the gene matches: 11. The CDR3 length is 15 residues. CDR1 is LNHDA, CDR2 SQIVND, per germline (reference sequence). The CDR3 loop is CASRARQGQGYGYTF. In DNA form, the CDR3 reads TGTGCCAGTAGAGCCAGACAGGGTCAGGGCTATGGCTACACCTTC.

The chain uses TRBV5-4 and TRBJ1-5, with TRBD1 matching 10 bases. Germline V gene lookup returns CDR1 SGHNT and CDR2 YYREEE (reference sequence). J was trimmed by 4 bases and V by 4 bases; bases with no gene match: 5. There are 15 residues in the CDR3. This CDR3 is CASSRGTGENQPQHF. The CDR3 DNA reads as TGTGCCAGCAGCCGTGGGACAGGGGAAAATCAGCCCCAGCATTTT.

The J gene is TRBJ1-4, the V gene TRBV18; TRBD1 might be the D (6 bases). The V and J ends lost 2 bases and 0 bases respectively, with 16 bases between them. CDR3 length: 18 amino acids. Germline lookup yields CDR1 KGHSH and CDR2 LQKENI. CDR3 DNA: TGTGCCAGCTCACCAAATCAGCAGGGGTGGACAACTAATGAAAAACTGTTTTTT. Translated, it gives CASSPNQQGWTTNEKLFF.

This clone was counted once. The rearrangement links TRBV5-1 to TRBJ2-7; 9 bases line up with TRBD2. There are 15 residues in the CDR3. CDR1 is SGHRS, CDR2 YFSETQ, per germline. The trim removed 4 bases at V and 4 bases at J, leaving 9 bases unmatched. CDR3 protein: CASSNSGRERYEQYF. The CDR3 DNA reads TGCGCCAGCAGCAATAGCGGGAGAGAAAGATACGAGCAGTACTTC.

V usage is TRBV5-6 and J usage is TRBJ2-3, with D perhaps TRBD2 (6 bases). Trimming took 4 bases from V and 4 from J, leaving 16 bases between them. The germline gives CDR1 SGHDT, CDR2 YYEEEE. The CDR3 loop spans 15 amino acids. The CDR3 here is CASSLGGDAADTQYF. DNA for the CDR3: TGTGCCAGCAGCCTCGGGGGAGATGCTGCAGATACGCAGTATTTT.

The chain carries TRBV12-3 or TRBV12-4 and TRBJ2-1; D possibly corresponds to TRBD1 (6 bases). Trimming took off 10 bases at V and 4 bases at J, with 11 bases between the two ends. The CDR3 sequence is 12 residues long. CDR3 loop: CATEQGYNEQFF. The DNA of the CDR3 is TGTGCCACCGAACAGGGTTACAATGAGCAGTTCTTC.

This rearrangement joins TRBV6-4 to TRBJ1-5; 8 bases map to TRBD1. Germline lookup yields CDR1 MRHNA and CDR2 SNTAGT. This CDR3 is 16 amino acids long. The J segment lost 3 bases and the V segment lost 5 bases, leaving 9 bases of the junction unmatched. DNA for the CDR3: TGTGCCAGCAGTCCTTCCGGGACAGGAGACAATCAGCCCCAGCATTTT. As protein: CASSPSGTGDNQPQHF.

The chain uses TRBV28 and TRBJ1-3; the D is unclear. The CDR3 spans 14 residues. Per germline, CDR1 MDHEN and CDR2 SYDVKM. Deletions cut 5 bases from V and 2 bases from J, with 10 bases between. The CDR3 here is CASSPGKAGNTIYF. DNA of the CDR3: TGTGCCAGCAGTCCGGGGAAGGCTGGAAACACCATATATTTT.

The chain has TRBV7-5 and TRBJ1-5; the table's D gene call, TRBD1, was not cross checked with the DNA. TRBV7-5 constitutes a pseudogene. The CDR3 spans 16 residues. Here the CDR3 reads CVRSQCKRGSNQPQHF. As DNA, the CDR3 is TGTGTCAGAAGCCAGTGTAAGAGGGGGAGCAATCAGCCCCAGCATTTT.

The rearrangement links TRBV27 to TRBJ2-7; 8 nucleotides line up with TRBD1. Looked up from germline, CDR1 is MNHEY and CDR2 is SMNVEV (reference sequence). With 8 bases clipped from V and 3 bases from J, the junction kept 6 bases outside the gene matches. CDR3 length: 13 amino acids. CDR3 sequence (DNA): TGTGCCAGCGGGTTTGACAGGGGCTACGAGCAGTACTTC. Translation gives CASGFDRGYEQYF.

J is TRBJ2-5 and V is TRBV28; D not certain. The CDR3 runs 12 residues. The germline V gene encodes CDR1 MDHEN and CDR2 SYDVKM. V lost 4 bases, J lost 1 base, and 4 bases lay in between. Here the CDR3 reads CASSSPQETQYF. Here the CDR3 DNA reads TGTGCCAGCAGTTCTCCCCAAGAGACCCAGTACTTC.

V gene TRBV6-5 combines with J gene TRBJ2-1; 12 bases match TRBD2. V shed 5 bases and J 6 bases; nucleotides not matched to a gene: 5. CDR3 length: 15 residues. CDR1 is MNHEY and CDR2 is SVGAGI in the germline V gene. Here the CDR3 reads CASSPSGGAGNEQFF. CDR3 in DNA: TGTGCCAGCAGTCCTAGCGGGGGGGCCGGCAATGAGCAGTTCTTC.

The V call is TRBV20-1, the J call TRBJ1-2, with 9 bases aligning to TRBD1. Unmatched junction bases numbered 2, after V lost 6 bases and J lost 6 bases. This CDR3 spans 11 amino acids. From germline, CDR1 is DFQATT and CDR2 SNEGSKA (reference sequence). The CDR3 is CSAGTGNGYTF. For the CDR3, the DNA is TGCAGTGCCGGGACAGGGAATGGCTACACCTTC.

In the case of this clone: The germline gene is not matched at one end of the junction; a read error may be the cause. V is TRBV28 and J is TRBJ2-3; the match to TRBD2 covers 10 bases. This CDR3 region has 16 residues. The germline CDR1 and CDR2 sequences are MDHEN and SYDVKM. CDR3 sequence: CASSLTSGVSTDTQCF. The CDR3 coding sequence is TGTGCCAGCAGTTTAACTAGCGGGGTTTCCACAGATACGCAGTGTTTT.

The DNA for the CDR3 is TGTGCCAGCAGCGCGTTACAGGGGAGTGGCTACACCTTC. Encoded protein: CASSALQGSGYTF. The chain links TRBV9 to TRBJ1-2; TRBD1 matches at 7 bases. Germline-derived CDR1 and CDR2 are SGDLS and YYNGEE. Trimming at V came to 3 bases and at J to 7 bases, leaving 6 bases not matched to a gene. This CDR3 has 13 amino acids.

This sequence joins TRBV19 and TRBJ2-7, with 9 bases identical to TRBD2. Germline CDR1 is LNHDA and CDR2 is SQIVND (reference sequence). The CDR3 extends over 14 amino acids. V lost 5 bases to trimming and J lost 5 bases; unmatched junction nucleotides: 7. The DNA of the CDR3 is TGTGCCAGTAGTTCCGGGACTAGCCTTAACGAGCAGTACTTC. Protein: CASSSGTSLNEQYF.